This TCR beta chain is drawn from a study of cytomegalovirus exposure and HLA in healthy donors. The PCR employed 60 Vbeta primers together with 13 Jbeta primers. In the study's own analysis: Around 11 million shared chains were among the roughly 80 million unique TCR beta chains that a later analysis counted. Some clones are missing from TCRdb's copy, which holds only in-frame ones; the method was immunoSEQ multiplex PCR. V, J and clone size were drawn from that table, and D and trimming were deduced from the DNA. The data contain around 86,000 clones, over 75% of them singletons. The CDR3 is 13 amino acids. With V trimmed by 6 bases and J by 7 bases, 8 bases remained unmatched. Germline V lookup: CDR1 SGHTA, CDR2 FQGNSA.

Sequenced material: PBMCs. The chain couples TRBV7-2 to TRBJ1-2, with 7 bases that match TRBD1. This TCR derives from a female donor in good health and CMV-seronegative. The CDR3 bases are TGTGCCAGCAGTTACAGGGGACCAAGTGGCTACACCTTC. It codes for CASSYRGPSGYTF.